The 32 T cell receptor beta chains in this list originate from one sample, sequenced in a study of T-cell memory formation after mild COVID-19. TCRdb used MiXCR to reprocess the 5' RACE reads, holding one entry per CDR3 protein. This sample has 200,000 to 250,000 distinct CDR3 sequences, with around 27% found just once. Sequencing was carried out using PBMCs or a T cell subset sorted from them (not recorded which). These receptor sequences come from an adult woman who had mild COVID-19 (a few samples of this study predate the infection). Cell type and time point are not known.

This chain connects TRBV7-9 to TRBJ2-7; D may be TRBD1 (6 bases). V was pared by 7 bases and J by 7 bases, with 23 bases between. The CDR3 extends over 15 amino acids. Per germline, CDR1 SEHNR and CDR2 FQNEAQ (reference sequence). The CDR3 loop is CASTDLTRGSVEQYF. The DNA for the CDR3 is TGTGCCAGCACCGACCTTACTAGGGGGTCCGTTGAGCAGTACTTC.

The chain links TRBV5-1 to TRBJ1-1; no definite D call. This CDR3 spans 14 amino acids. With 7 bases removed from V and 7 bases from J, the gap between germline ends came to 20 bases. The germline V gene has CDR1 SGHRS and CDR2 YFSETQ. The CDR3 loop reads CASVKEGVGGEAFF. The CDR3 coding sequence is TGCGCCAGCGTTAAAGAGGGAGTTGGTGGTGAAGCTTTCTTT.

This clonotype was seen more than once but under ten times. The rearrangement joins TRBV12-3 or TRBV12-4 to TRBJ1-4; D gene unclear. The CDR3 extends over 11 amino acids. Trimming removed 3 bases at V and 12 bases at J, with 8 bases between. The CDR3 reads CASSFWDQLFF. DNA for the CDR3: TGTGCCAGCAGTTTCTGGGATCAACTGTTTTTT.

At least ten counts were recorded for this clonotype. This chain uses TRBV12-3 or TRBV12-4 with TRBJ2-5, with D maybe TRBD2 (5 bases). V was clipped by 3 bases and J by 2 bases, with 10 bases between them. The CDR3 is 14 amino acids. This CDR3 reads CASSLPRTQETQYF. The CDR3 nucleotides are TGTGCCAGCAGTTTGCCCCGGACTCAAGAGACCCAGTACTTC.

The chain uses TRBV19 and TRBJ1-1; unclear D gene. The CDR3 runs 13 residues. V was trimmed by 9 bases and J by 1 base, leaving 12 bases between them. Germline CDR1 reads LNHDA; CDR2 reads SQIVND (reference sequence). CDR3 DNA: TGTGCCAGCAACACCGGGAAGAACACTGAAGCTTTCTTT. Amino acids: CASNTGKNTEAFF.

V usage is TRBV18 and J usage is TRBJ2-5; D possibly corresponds to TRBD1 (6 bases). The germline V gene has CDR1 KGHSH and CDR2 LQKENI. CDR3 length equals 16 residues. Trimming removed 3 bases from V and 5 bases from J, with 19 bases in between. CDR3 in amino acids: CASSPPVGGGLETQYF. CDR3 DNA: TGTGCCAGCTCACCCCCAGTTGGGGGCGGACTGGAGACCCAGTACTTC.

This clonotype was counted a few times. J is TRBJ2-7 and V is TRBV7-9; TRBD1 agrees at 8 bases. The germline gives CDR1 SEHNR, CDR2 FQNEAQ (reference sequence). V trimming: 5 bases; J trimming: 6 bases; junction bases outside the gene matches: 18. This CDR3 is built from 17 residues. CDR3 coding DNA: TGTGCCAGCAGCGATGGGAAGACAGGGGAGGTTAATGGCGAGCAGTACTTC. Amino acid sequence: CASSDGKTGEVNGEQYF.

The chain couples TRBV4-3 to TRBJ2-7; a possible D gene is TRBD2 (6 bases). The CDR3 spans 15 residues. Germline assignment: CDR1 LGHNA and CDR2 YSLEER. The ends were cut back, 1 base at V and 5 bases at J, with 15 bases in the middle. The CDR3 sequence is CASSQGRGGGDEQYF. The CDR3 bases are TGCGCCAGCAGCCAAGGTAGGGGAGGTGGGGACGAGCAGTACTTC.

The rearrangement links TRBV18 to TRBJ2-7; D gene uncertain. Trimming left V 5 bases short and J 4 bases short, with 12 bases between. The CDR3 totals 13 residues. Germline loops: CDR1 KGHSH, CDR2 LQKENI. In DNA, the CDR3 is TGTGCCAGCTCAGAGAACGCGGCATACGAGCAGTACTTC. Protein product: CASSENAAYEQYF. The complete variable domain, with remaining parts taken from reference TRBV18 and TRBJ2-7, reads NAGVMQNPRHLVRRRGQEARLRCSPMKGHSHVYWYRQLPEEGLKFMVYLQKENIIDESGMPKERFSAEFPKEGPSILRIQQVVRGDSAAYFCASSENAAYEQYFGPGTRLTVT.

In its sample, this clonotype was seen once. The chain carries TRBV29-1 and TRBJ1-1; D unresolved. Germline V gene sequence: CDR1 SQVTM, CDR2 ANQGSEA. The CDR3 is made up of 13 amino acids. Trimming removed 4 bases from V and 0 bases from J, with 9 bases in between. CDR3 protein: CSVGARLNTEAFF. The CDR3 nucleotides read TGCAGCGTTGGGGCCAGACTGAACACTGAAGCTTTCTTT.

The chain uses TRBV11-3 and TRBJ1-2; D remains ambiguous. V was pared by 3 bases and J by 8 bases, with 7 bases between. The CDR3 is 11 residues long. Per germline, CDR1 SGHNT and CDR2 YENEEA. CDR3 amino acids: CASSFEGGYTF. The CDR3 DNA reads as TGTGCCAGCAGCTTCGAAGGAGGCTACACCTTC. Full variable domain (rest looked up from reference TRBV11-3 and TRBJ1-2): EAGVVQSPRYKIIEKKQPVAFWCNPISGHNTLYWYLQNLGQGPELLIRYENEEAVDDSQLPKDRFSAERLKGVDSTLKIQPAELGDSAVYLCASSFEGGYTFGSGTRLTVV.

This clonotype was observed a few times. The genes are TRBV6-2 or TRBV6-3 and TRBJ1-1, with 7 bases that match TRBD1. Per germline, CDR1 MNHEY and CDR2 SVGEGT. V gave up 8 bases and J gave up 8 bases; unmatched junction bases: 14. The CDR3 runs to 14 residues. CDR3 sequence (DNA): TGTGCCAGCGCGATAGGGACAGCGCTATTAGAAGCTTTCTTT. This codes for CASAIGTALLEAFF.

The rearrangement uses TRBV12-3 or TRBV12-4 and TRBJ1-5; possible D gene TRBD1, 5 bases. CDR3 length: 15 residues. V lost 0 bases and J 5 bases, leaving 11 bases between the germline ends. CDR3 in DNA: TGTGCCAGCAGTTTAGCGAGCGGGGGAGATCAGCCCCAGCATTTT. It specifies CASSLASGGDQPQHF.

This clonotype was counted between two and nine times. The V call is TRBV11-2, the J call TRBJ1-1, with D tentatively TRBD1 (5 bases). Looked up from germline, CDR1 is SGHAT and CDR2 is FQNNGV. The CDR3 consists of 14 residues. V shed 1 base and J shed 7 bases, with 13 bases lying between them. CDR3 amino acids: CASSLAAGGVEAFF. CDR3 nucleotides: TGTGCCAGCAGCTTAGCGGCGGGAGGGGTTGAAGCTTTCTTT.

At least ten counts were recorded for this clonotype. The CDR3 protein is CASSPTSSPYEQYF. The CDR3 bases are TGTGCCAGCAGCCCCACATCGAGCCCCTACGAGCAGTACTTC. The chain links TRBV4-2 to TRBJ2-7, with D unresolved. The CDR3 consists of 14 residues. V was shortened by 4 bases and J by 2 bases, with 12 bases between the two germline ends. Germline CDR1 reads LGHNA; CDR2 reads YNFKEQ.

The chain recombines TRBV11-2 with TRBJ2-1; D may be TRBD2 (5 bases). This CDR3 region has 13 residues. Trimming took 5 bases from V and 5 from J, leaving 10 bases between them. The germline V gene encodes CDR1 SGHAT and CDR2 FQNNGV. The CDR3 DNA reads TGTGCCAGCAGCATCTTGAGGGACAATGAGCAGTTCTTC. It yields the protein CASSILRDNEQFF.

The chain uses TRBV10-1 and TRBJ1-5; D is undetermined. Trimming took 7 bases from V and 12 from J, leaving 13 bases between them. Germline-derived CDR1 and CDR2 are WNHNN and SYGVQD (reference sequence). This CDR3 spans 11 amino acids. The CDR3 sequence is CASTSIGGQHF. The CDR3 region has the DNA TGCGCCAGCACCTCCATCGGAGGCCAGCATTTT.

This clonotype was seen at least ten times. V and J are TRBV7-9 and TRBJ2-4; a possible D gene is TRBD2 (6 bases). Germline assignment: CDR1 SEHNR and CDR2 FQNEAQ (reference sequence). The CDR3 is made up of 12 amino acids. V lost 5 bases to trimming and J lost 7 bases, with 9 bases between them. CDR3 loop: CASSPRENIQYF. CDR3 in DNA: TGTGCCAGCAGCCCCCGGGAGAACATTCAGTACTTC.

This clonotype showed up many times. This chain uses TRBV20-1 with TRBJ2-7; 11 bases fit TRBD2. V lost 5 bases and J lost 2; bases outside the gene matches: 2. The CDR3 is 13 amino acids. CDR1 DFQATT and CDR2 SNEGSKA come from the germline V gene (reference sequence). The CDR3 loop is CSALAGGTYEQYF. CDR3 in DNA: TGCAGTGCTCTAGCGGGGGGAACCTACGAGCAGTACTTC.

The J gene is TRBJ2-6, the V gene TRBV4-2, with 7 bases aligning to TRBD1. Germline V gene sequence: CDR1 LGHNA, CDR2 YNFKEQ. V trimming: 4 bases; J trimming: 0 bases; junction bases outside the gene matches: 12. This CDR3 region has 19 residues. The CDR3 sequence is CASSPGDSRTTSGANVLTF. The CDR3 nucleotides are TGTGCCAGCAGCCCTGGGGACAGCCGGACCACCTCTGGGGCCAACGTCCTGACTTTC.

The V call is TRBV9, the J call TRBJ2-1, with TRBD2 as a possible D gene (5 bases). Trimming removed 0 bases from V and 10 bases from J, with 17 bases in between. The germline V gene encodes CDR1 SGDLS and CDR2 YYNGEE. This CDR3 spans 15 amino acids. This CDR3 is CASSVATNTMSEQFF. CDR3 in DNA: TGTGCCAGCAGCGTAGCGACTAATACAATGAGCGAGCAGTTCTTC.

The V call is TRBV6-8, the J call TRBJ2-7; 9 bases map to TRBD2. The germline gives CDR1 MNHGY, CDR2 SAAAGT. The CDR3 runs to 15 residues. Germline trimming cut 5 bases from V and 4 bases from J; bases unmatched to any gene: 9. For the CDR3, the DNA is TGTGCCAGCAGTACTCCGGGACTAGCCATGTACGAGCAGTACTTC. Its protein product is CASSTPGLAMYEQYF.

The sample holds one count of this clonotype. V and J are TRBV12-3 or TRBV12-4 and TRBJ2-3; tentative D call: TRBD2 (6 bases). V was trimmed by 1 base and J by 2 bases, leaving 10 bases between them. The CDR3 runs to 15 residues. CDR3 amino acids: CASSLDSSDTDTQYF. The CDR3 bases are TGTGCCAGCAGTTTAGATTCTAGCGACACAGATACGCAGTATTTT.

The CDR3 DNA reads TGTGCCAGCAGCTCACTCGGCAGACTAGCGGGATGGAACAATGAGCAGTTCTTC. Amino acids: CASSSLGRLAGWNNEQFF. The rearrangement joins TRBV7-9 to TRBJ2-1, with 11 bases lining up with TRBD2. This CDR3 comprises 18 residues. J was trimmed by 5 bases and V by 4 bases; bases with no gene match: 13. The germline V gene has CDR1 SEHNR and CDR2 FQNEAQ (reference sequence).

V and J are TRBV29-1 and TRBJ2-2, with D maybe TRBD2 (5 bases). The V end lost 2 bases, the J end lost 4 bases, and 8 bases lay between the germline ends. Looked up from germline, CDR1 is SQVTM and CDR2 is ANQGSEA. The CDR3 is 13 amino acids. The CDR3: CSVEPGVTGELFF. The CDR3 bases are TGCAGCGTTGAACCCGGGGTCACCGGGGAGCTGTTTTTT.

This clonotype has only a few counts. This rearrangement joins TRBV5-6 to TRBJ1-3; D is unresolved. Per the germline V gene, CDR1 is SGHDT and CDR2 is YYEEEE. The germline V and J ends were trimmed by 4 bases and 0 bases, with 14 bases remaining between them. The CDR3 has 16 amino acids. The CDR3 DNA reads TGTGCCAGCAGCATCTCCGGGTCGCGCTCTGGAAACACCATATATTTT. This codes for CASSISGSRSGNTIYF.

The gene calls are TRBV7-8 and TRBJ2-5, with D maybe TRBD2 (6 bases). Germline assignment: CDR1 SGHVS and CDR2 FQNEAQ. V lost 5 bases and J 1 base, leaving 8 bases between the germline ends. The CDR3 spans 13 residues. The CDR3: CASSPSVQETQYF. The CDR3, as DNA: TGTGCCAGCAGCCCTAGCGTCCAAGAGACCCAGTACTTC. The full variable domain, with the rest looked up from reference TRBV7-8 and TRBJ2-5, is GAGVSQSPRYKVAKRGQDVALRCDPISGHVSLFWYQQALGQGPEFLTYFQNEAQLDKSGLPSDRFFAERPEGSVSTLKIQRTQQEDSAVYLCASSPSVQETQYFGPGTRLLVL.

This chain links TRBV7-6 with TRBJ1-2; D possibly corresponds to TRBD1 (6 bases). V shed 5 bases and J shed 3 bases, with 25 bases lying between them. This CDR3 contains 18 residues. Per the germline V gene, CDR1 is SGHVS and CDR2 is FNYEAQ. The CDR3 protein is CASSPRGNGPVGDYGYTF. CDR3 nucleotide sequence: TGTGCCAGCAGCCCGAGGGGGAATGGCCCAGTAGGGGACTATGGCTACACCTTC.

The chain couples TRBV20-1 to TRBJ1-5; unclear D gene. Trimming removed 2 bases from V and 8 bases from J, with 10 bases in between. The CDR3 spans 12 residues. CDR1 is DFQATT, CDR2 SNEGSKA, per germline (reference sequence). The CDR3 sequence: CSARRGSEPQHF. The CDR3, as DNA: TGCAGTGCTAGACGAGGGAGCGAGCCCCAGCATTTT.

This clonotype was seen more than once but under ten times. The rearrangement links TRBV30 to TRBJ2-1; D is perhaps TRBD2 (5 bases). Between the trimmed V and J ends, which lost 6 bases and 6 bases, there was a span of 15 bases. This CDR3 is 13 amino acids long. Per germline, CDR1 GTSNPN and CDR2 SVGIG (reference sequence). In DNA form, the CDR3 reads TGTGCCTGCCGGGGATCCCGACCCAATGAGCAGTTCTTC. Residues: CACRGSRPNEQFF.

This clonotype has a handful of counts. The J gene is TRBJ2-5, the V gene TRBV5-1; D remains ambiguous. Trimming took off 4 bases at V and 5 bases at J, with 12 bases between the two ends. Germline CDR1 is SGHRS and CDR2 is YFSETQ. The CDR3 contains 13 residues. The CDR3 DNA is TGCGCCAGCAGCGCCATCTTGGGTGAGACCCAGTACTTC. Translation: CASSAILGETQYF.

The table lists this clonotype with a few counts. This chain uses TRBV4-2 with TRBJ2-1; D uncertain. Germline values: CDR1 LGHNA, CDR2 YNFKEQ. Trimming removed 0 bases at V and 1 base at J, with 10 bases between. This CDR3 is built from 16 residues. The CDR3 is CASSQDDRSSYNEQFF. The CDR3 nucleotides are TGTGCCAGCAGCCAAGATGATCGCTCTTCCTACAATGAGCAGTTCTTC.